This record looks at one T cell receptor beta chain sequence and its context. What it binds is not known. This CDR3 spans 15 amino acids. Germline lookup yields CDR1 MDHEN and CDR2 SYDVKM. Trimming shortened V by 2 bases and J by 0 bases, and 9 bases separated the two germline ends. Assay: immunoSEQ multiplex PCR; the TCRdb copy retains only in-frame clones and omits some. Of roughly 810,000 clones in the sample, approximately 97% were seen once. CD45RO-negative, CCR7-positively selected cells formed the naive CD8 fraction, excluding terminally differentiated effector memory CD45RA+ cells. Adult donors, all healthy and HIV-negative, had no recent acute infections or vaccinations. The sample originates from a study of shared clonotypes between healthy human individuals. The overall study: Per-donor plates numbered three CD4 naive, three CD4 memory, two CD8 naive and one CD8 memory.

Whole-study results and caveats: A few donors held about 4.6% of naive CD4 clonotypes in common.

The chain is built from TRBV28 and TRBJ2-3; D gene unclear. The sequencing sample was made of naive CD8+ T cells sorted from blood. The source of this sequence is a man aged 30 to 39 in good health. CDR3 in DNA: TGTGCCAGCAGTTTAGGTGGCGTAAGCACAGATACGCAGTATTTT. This encodes CASSLGGVSTDTQYF. Drawing the rest from reference TRBV28 and TRBJ2-3, the complete variable domain is DVKVTQSSRYLVKRTGEKVFLECVQDMDHENMFWYRQDPGLGLRLIYFSYDVKMKEKGDIPEGYSVSREKKERFSLILESASTNQTSMYLCASSLGGVSTDTQYFGPGTRLTVL.